The 18 T cell receptor beta chains below all came from one sample that was sequenced in a study of cytomegalovirus exposure and HLA in healthy donors. PCR involved 60 Vbeta and 13 Jbeta primers. The table came from immunoSEQ multiplex PCR; TCRdb's copy has only in-frame clones and leaves some out. The data hold about 120,000 clones, with roughly four fifths observed a single time. The sequenced material came from PBMCs. The receptor set was obtained from a woman under 30 in good health and CMV-seronegative.

As regards this clone: Other DNA sequences of this sample code for an identical CDR3. The rearrangement joins TRBV18 to TRBJ2-1; TRBD2 matches 11 bases. J was trimmed by 4 bases and V by 3 bases; bases with no gene match: 2. Germline CDR1 reads KGHSH; CDR2 reads LQKENI. This CDR3 spans 15 amino acids. CDR3 nucleotides: TGTGCCAGCTCACCCGGGACTAGCGGTTACAATGAGCAGTTCTTC. Its protein product is CASSPGTSGYNEQFF. The whole variable domain, filled in from reference TRBV18 and TRBJ2-1, reads NAGVMQNPRHLVRRRGQEARLRCSPMKGHSHVYWYRQLPEEGLKFMVYLQKENIIDESGMPKERFSAEFPKEGPSILRIQQVVRGDSAAYFCASSPGTSGYNEQFFGPGTRLTVL.

This chain connects TRBV7-2 to TRBJ2-1; TRBD1 might be the D (5 bases). The germline V and J ends were trimmed by 4 bases and 2 bases, with 12 bases remaining between them. The CDR3 runs to 15 residues. From germline, CDR1 is SGHTA and CDR2 FQGNSA. The CDR3 bases are TGTGCCAGCAGCTCCCGACTGGGGCCCTACAATGAGCAGTTCTTC. Its protein product is CASSSRLGPYNEQFF.

In this sample, this clone turned up once. The chain combines TRBV18 with TRBJ2-7; 11 bases align to TRBD2. V gave up 4 bases and J gave up 4 bases; unmatched junction bases: 6. Per the germline V gene, CDR1 is KGHSH and CDR2 is LQKENI. CDR3 length equals 15 residues. The CDR3 is CASSLGTSGEYEQYF. The CDR3 DNA reads as TGTGCCAGCTCACTTGGGACTAGCGGAGAGTACGAGCAGTACTTC.

This clone was seen more than once but under ten times. This chain uses TRBV9 with TRBJ1-4; a weak D match, TRBD1 (6 bases). The CDR3 spans 17 residues. The V gene's germline CDR1 is SGDLS and CDR2 YYNGEE. Trimming took off 0 bases at V and 0 bases at J, with 12 bases between the two ends. CDR3 sequence: CASSVGQGRATNEKLFF. CDR3 bases: TGTGCCAGCAGCGTAGGGCAGGGGAGAGCAACTAATGAAAAACTGTTTTTT.

This chain uses TRBV6-1 with TRBJ2-3, with a tentative D call TRBD2 (5 bases). The CDR3 loop spans 16 amino acids. V was pared by 2 bases and J by 5 bases, with 17 bases between. Germline V gene data show CDR1 as MNHNS and CDR2 as SASEGT. DNA for the CDR3: TGTGCCAGCAGTGAAATTGCAGGTGCGAGGGAAGATACGCAGTATTTT. Translating gives CASSEIAGAREDTQYF.

This sequence joins TRBV7-3 and TRBJ2-3; a possible D gene is TRBD2 (5 bases). Trimming took off 0 bases at V and 0 bases at J, with 7 bases between the two ends. Germline V gives CDR1 SGHTA, CDR2 FQGTGA. The CDR3 extends over 15 amino acids. The CDR3 DNA reads TGTGCCAGCAGCTTAACGGGAGCTAGCACAGATACGCAGTATTTT. It yields the protein CASSLTGASTDTQYF.

This clone was counted between two and nine times. This sequence joins TRBV7-2 and TRBJ1-1; D is perhaps TRBD1 (5 bases). This CDR3 region has 13 residues. CDR1 is SGHTA, CDR2 FQGNSA, per germline. V was clipped by 3 bases and J by 1 base, with 6 bases between them. This chain's CDR3 is CASSFGGNTEAFF. CDR3 DNA: TGTGCCAGCAGCTTCGGGGGGAACACTGAAGCTTTCTTT.

The CDR3 sequence is CASRRQGSGGYTF. For the CDR3, the DNA is TGTGCCAGCAGGCGACAGGGGTCGGGAGGCTACACCTTC. V is TRBV27 and J is TRBJ1-2, with 8 bases aligning to TRBD1. From germline, CDR1 is MNHEY and CDR2 SMNVEV (reference sequence). The CDR3 has 13 residues. V was clipped by 6 bases and J by 8 bases; unmatched bases: 8.

The CDR3 is CASSLETGELNGYTF. The CDR3 nucleotides read TGCGCCAGCAGCTTGGAGACAGGGGAGTTAAATGGCTACACCTTC. The J gene is TRBJ1-2, the V gene TRBV5-1; 8 bases are shared with TRBD1. The CDR3 loop spans 15 amino acids. Germline V gives CDR1 SGHRS, CDR2 YFSETQ. V gave up 0 bases and J gave up 6 bases; unmatched junction bases: 7. Using reference TRBV5-1 and TRBJ1-2 for the parts outside the CDR3, the full variable domain is KAGVTQTPRYLIKTRGQQVTLSCSPISGHRSVSWYQQTPGQGLQFLFEYFSETQRNKGNFPGRFSGRQFSNSRSEMNVSTLELGDSALYLCASSLETGELNGYTFGSGTRLTVV.

In its sample, this clone was seen a few times. The chain is built from TRBV10-2 and TRBJ2-1, with TRBD2 identical over 10 bases. CDR3 length: 16 residues. From germline, CDR1 is WSHSY and CDR2 SAAADI. V trimming: 7 bases; J trimming: 8 bases; junction bases outside the gene matches: 14. The CDR3: CASTEGASGSSYEQFF. CDR3 coding DNA: TGCGCCAGCACGGAGGGAGCTAGCGGGAGTTCCTATGAGCAGTTCTTC.

The chain couples TRBV6-6 to TRBJ1-5; D remains unclear. V was trimmed by 5 bases and J by 4 bases, leaving 9 bases between them. This CDR3 has 13 amino acids. Germline V gene lookup returns CDR1 MNHNY and CDR2 SVGAGI (reference sequence). CDR3 region: CASSGQINQPQHF. In nucleotides, the CDR3 is TGTGCCAGCAGTGGCCAGATTAATCAGCCCCAGCATTTT.

Worth noting for this clone: Because the CDR3 is missing its conserved closing phenylalanine or tryptophan, this is likely a read error. The CDR3 bases are TGTGCCAGCAGCGGGGGACTAGCGCCCACCTACGAGCAGTACCTC. This sequence encodes CASSGGLAPTYEQYL. The genes are TRBV11-2 and TRBJ2-7; 10 bases align to TRBD2. The CDR3 contains 15 residues. Germline CDR1 SGHAT, CDR2 FQNNGV. Germline trimming cut 5 bases from V and 2 bases from J; bases unmatched to any gene: 6.

The table lists this clone with a few counts. The chain links TRBV10-3 to TRBJ1-1; no definite D call. This CDR3 has 12 residues. V lost 2 bases and J lost 5, with 6 bases in between. CDR1 and CDR2 from the germline V gene are ENHRY and SYGVKD. The CDR3 coding sequence is TGTGCCATCAGTGAGGGCCTTACTGAAGCTTTCTTT. Translation: CAISEGLTEAFF.

The chain combines TRBV18 with TRBJ2-5, with 7 bases matching TRBD1. Trimming cost V 4 bases and J 2 bases; bases outside gene matches: 19. CDR3 length: 19 amino acids. Germline-derived CDR1 and CDR2 are KGHSH and LQKENI. The CDR3 sequence is CASSLTLLLGQPFQETQYF. The CDR3 region has the DNA TGTGCCAGCTCACTAACCCTTCTACTGGGACAGCCCTTTCAAGAGACCCAGTACTTC.

The chain joins TRBV25-1 to TRBJ1-1, with D perhaps matching TRBD1 (6 bases). The CDR3 contains 17 residues. Trimming removed 1 base at V and 3 bases at J, with 18 bases between. Looked up from germline, CDR1 is MGHDK and CDR2 is SYGVNS. CDR3: CASSESSARGVHTEAFF. The CDR3 DNA reads as TGTGCCAGCAGTGAATCATCAGCCAGGGGCGTCCACACTGAAGCTTTCTTT.

CDR3 sequence: CASSLGTTAGQETQYF. The DNA for the CDR3 is TGCGCCAGCAGCTTGGGAACTACCGCCGGTCAAGAGACCCAGTACTTC. J is TRBJ2-5 and V is TRBV5-1; no clear D. V was clipped by 0 bases and J by 2 bases, with 14 bases between them. CDR3 length equals 16 residues. CDR1 SGHRS and CDR2 YFSETQ come from the germline V gene.

This clone was picked up one time. The chain employs TRBV9 and TRBJ2-1, with D tentatively TRBD2 (5 bases). The CDR3 is 15 residues long. V shed 6 bases and J shed 4 bases, with 17 bases lying between them. From germline, CDR1 is SGDLS and CDR2 YYNGEE. CDR3 bases: TGTGCCAGCACCCTAGAGGGCGCTACTTACAATGAGCAGTTCTTC. Its translation: CASTLEGATYNEQFF.

V and J are TRBV5-5 and TRBJ1-1, with no clear D. The V gene lost 0 bases and the J gene lost 1 base, with 10 bases spanning the gap. The germline gives CDR1 SGHKS, CDR2 YYEKEE (reference sequence). The CDR3 sequence is 15 residues long. The CDR3, as DNA: TGTGCCAGCAGCTTGGTCGCGTTATCGAACACTGAAGCTTTCTTT. It yields the protein CASSLVALSNTEAFF.